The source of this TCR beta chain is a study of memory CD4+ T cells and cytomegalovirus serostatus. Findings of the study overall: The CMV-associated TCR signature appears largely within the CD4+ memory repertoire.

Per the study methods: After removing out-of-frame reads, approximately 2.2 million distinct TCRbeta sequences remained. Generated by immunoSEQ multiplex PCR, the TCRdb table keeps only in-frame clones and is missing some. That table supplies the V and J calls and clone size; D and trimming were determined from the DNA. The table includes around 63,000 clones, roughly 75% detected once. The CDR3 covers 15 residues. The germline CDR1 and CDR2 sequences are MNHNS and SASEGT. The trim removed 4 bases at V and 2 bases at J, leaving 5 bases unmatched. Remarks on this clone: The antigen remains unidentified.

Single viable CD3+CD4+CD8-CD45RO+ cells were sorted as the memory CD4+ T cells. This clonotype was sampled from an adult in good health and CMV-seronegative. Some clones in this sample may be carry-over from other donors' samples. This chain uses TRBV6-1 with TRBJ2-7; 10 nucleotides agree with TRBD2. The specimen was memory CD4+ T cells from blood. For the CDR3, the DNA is TGTGCCAGCAGTGCTGGACTAGCGGTAACCTACGAGCAGTACTTC. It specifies CASSAGLAVTYEQYF.